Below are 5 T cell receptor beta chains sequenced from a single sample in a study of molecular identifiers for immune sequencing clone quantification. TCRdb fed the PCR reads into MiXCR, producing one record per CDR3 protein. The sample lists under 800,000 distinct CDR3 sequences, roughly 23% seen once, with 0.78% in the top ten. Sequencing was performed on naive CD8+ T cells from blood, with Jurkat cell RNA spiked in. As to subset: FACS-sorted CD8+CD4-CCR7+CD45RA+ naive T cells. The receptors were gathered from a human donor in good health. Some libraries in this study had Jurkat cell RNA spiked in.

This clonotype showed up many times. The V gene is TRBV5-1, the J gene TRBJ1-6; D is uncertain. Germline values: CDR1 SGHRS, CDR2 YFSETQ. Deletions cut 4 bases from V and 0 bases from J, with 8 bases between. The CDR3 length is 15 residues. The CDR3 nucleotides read TGCGCCAGCAGCCATGGACGCTCCTATAATTCACCCCTCCACTTT. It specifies CASSHGRSYNSPLHF.

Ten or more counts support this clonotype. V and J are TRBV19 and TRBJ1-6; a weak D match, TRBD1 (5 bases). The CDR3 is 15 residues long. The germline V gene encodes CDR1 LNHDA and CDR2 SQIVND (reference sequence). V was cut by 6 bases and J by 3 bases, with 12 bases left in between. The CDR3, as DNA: TGTGCCAGTAGCACAGAGGACAACTATAATTCACCCCTCCACTTT. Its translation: CASSTEDNYNSPLHF.

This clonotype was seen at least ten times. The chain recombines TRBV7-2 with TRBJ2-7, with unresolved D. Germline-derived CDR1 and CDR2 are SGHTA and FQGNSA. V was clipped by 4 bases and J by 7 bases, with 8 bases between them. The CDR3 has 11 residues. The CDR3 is CASSWLGEQYF. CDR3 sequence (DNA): TGTGCCAGCAGCTGGCTGGGTGAGCAGTACTTC.

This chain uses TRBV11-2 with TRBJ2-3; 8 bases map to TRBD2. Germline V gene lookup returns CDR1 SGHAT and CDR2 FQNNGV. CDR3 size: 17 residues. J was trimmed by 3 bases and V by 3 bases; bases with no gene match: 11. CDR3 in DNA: TGTGCCAGCAGCTTGTTAGCGGGACGATTTACGACAGATACGCAGTATTTT. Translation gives CASSLLAGRFTTDTQYF.

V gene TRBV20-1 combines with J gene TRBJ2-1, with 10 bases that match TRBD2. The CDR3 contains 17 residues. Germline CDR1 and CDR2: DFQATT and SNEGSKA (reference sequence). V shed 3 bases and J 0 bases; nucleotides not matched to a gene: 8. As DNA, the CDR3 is TGCAGTGCTAGTGGGCTAGCGGGGGCCGGCTCCTACAATGAGCAGTTCTTC. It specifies CSASGLAGAGSYNEQFF.